This paragraph covers one TCR beta chain sequence. Its cognate antigen has yet to be identified. Per-nucleotide qualities are absent, and no much larger clonotype sits a single base away. This specimen belongs to a study of breast tumors, draining lymph nodes, adjacent tissues (dated by TCRdb to 2016 to 2017). A note on the overall study: The study compared TCR beta repertoires across tumor, adjacent nontumor tissue and axillary lymph nodes from breast cancer patients. In human breast cancer, the study set out to evaluate how tumor, surrounding tissue and draining lymph node repertoires relate to one another and whether T cells may move between these sites.

Points the paper makes about the study in general: The data were considered consistent with most tumor T cells being derived from the lymph node and subsequently expanding within tumor tissue. The similarity between tumor and nontumor tissue repertoires was significantly greater in luminal-like breast cancer than in basal-like breast cancer. The conclusion that tumor T cells originate in lymph nodes was presented as consistent with a hypothesis rather than as directly demonstrated. T-cell repertoire diversity in tumors was found to be lower than in lymph nodes but higher than in nontumor tissue, and preferential V and J gene usage was observed.

Sequencing took place on an Illumina HiSeq 2000. Multiplex PCR amplification was used to build the TCR beta chain libraries. The amplified TCR beta chain products were analyzed by high-throughput sequencing. The raw public reads went through TCRdb reprocessing: fastp at Q25, MiXCR clone calling, in-frame beta chains kept. All rows with the same CDR3 protein become a single entry with the most common DNA and genes. This sample lists under 75,000 distinct CDR3 sequences; around 52% were detected once. The top ten clones comprise around a fifth of the sample. From cysteine to phenylalanine, the CDR3 is 19 amino acids long. Just CDR3 DNA is preserved here, 57 bases in frame from base 1. CDR1 and CDR2 are drawn from the germline V gene (reference sequence): DFQATT, SNEGSKA. V is pruned by 0 bases and J by 9 bases, leaving 19 bases of the junction without a gene match.

The specimen sequenced was breast tumor tissue. In this chain, TRBV20-1 is recombined with TRBJ1-6; the central 8 bases match TRBD1. The sequence was collected from a female donor with breast cancer. Some clones in this sample may be carry-over from other donors' samples. The nucleotide sequence is TGCAGTGCTAGAGACCCGGGACAGGCGAATACGAGCAGTACTTCACCCCTCCACTTT. Translated, this is CSARDPGQANTSSTSPLHF.